A single sample is the source of the 18 T cell receptor beta chains below, sequenced in a study of blood T cell repertoires in COVID-19. Libraries were prepared by immunoSEQ multiplex PCR; TCRdb keeps only in-frame clonotypes and omits some of them. The data contain fewer than 250,000 clones, 70% to 80% of them singletons. Source material: peripheral blood. These receptors all come from a woman in her 50s with acute or convalescent COVID-19.

This clone was counted only a few times. The chain recombines TRBV5-8 with TRBJ2-3, with 10 bases lining up with TRBD1. Per the germline V gene, CDR1 is SGHTS and CDR2 is YDEGEE. With 7 bases clipped from V and 1 base from J, the junction kept 3 bases outside the gene matches. This CDR3 spans 14 amino acids. The CDR3 DNA reads as TGTGCCAGCGACGGGACAGGGGGCACAGATACGCAGTATTTT. It codes for CASDGTGGTDTQYF.

The genes are TRBV4-3 and TRBJ2-1, with D tentatively TRBD1 (6 bases). The CDR3 sequence is 15 residues long. CDR1 LGHNA and CDR2 YSLEER come from the germline V gene. Trimming cost V 5 bases and J 6 bases, with 17 bases left between them. The CDR3 nucleotides read TGCGCCAGCAGCACCTGGGGGCCCAACTTCAATGAGCAGTTCTTC. Amino acid sequence: CASSTWGPNFNEQFF.

The V gene is TRBV6-5, the J gene TRBJ2-7; 11 bases agree with TRBD2. Germline lookup yields CDR1 MNHEY and CDR2 SVGAGI. Germline trimming cut 7 bases from V and 3 bases from J; bases unmatched to any gene: 2. The CDR3 covers 13 residues. Here the CDR3 DNA reads TGTGCCAGCATTCTAGCGGGAGGCTACGAGCAGTACTTC. Its protein is CASILAGGYEQYF.

The V and J genes are TRBV21-1 and TRBJ1-5. TRBV21-1 is annotated as a pseudogene. The CDR3 extends over 15 amino acids. CDR3 sequence reads: CASSKRPIKRQPQHF. The CDR3, as DNA: TGTGCCAGCAGCAAGAGGCCCATCAAACGTCAGCCCCAGCATTTT.

This chain joins TRBV7-9 and TRBJ2-2; no firm D call. Per germline, CDR1 SEHNR and CDR2 FQNEAQ (reference sequence). Trimming took 1 base from V and 1 from J, leaving 7 bases between them. The length of the CDR3 is 15 residues. In nucleotides, the CDR3 is TGTGCCAGCAGCTTAGGGCAGGTGAACACCGGGGAGCTGTTTTTT. Protein product: CASSLGQVNTGELFF.

The CDR3 region is CASSLSIGGVETQYF. The CDR3 DNA is TGTGCCAGCAGCCTATCTATCGGGGGAGTGGAGACCCAGTACTTC. This chain connects TRBV3-1 (or the pseudogene TRBV3-2) to TRBJ2-5, with D perhaps TRBD2 (6 bases). This CDR3 has 15 residues. Trimming removed 4 bases at V and 5 bases at J, with 17 bases between. Germline V CDR1 and CDR2: LGHDT, YNNKEL (reference sequence).

The chain has TRBV24-1 and TRBJ1-2; D call uncertain. V lost 2 bases to trimming and J lost 8 bases, with 11 bases between them. From germline, CDR1 is KGHDR and CDR2 SFDVKD. There are 13 residues in the CDR3. CDR3 bases: TGTGCCACCAGTGATTCCGACCCGGGGGGCTACACCTTC. Protein: CATSDSDPGGYTF.

The CDR3 bases are TGTGCCAGGGAACGGGACAGGGGGATGGACACTGAAGCTTTCTTT. Translation: CARERDRGMDTEAFF. The chain has TRBV2 and TRBJ1-1, with TRBD1 identical over 11 bases. The CDR3 has 15 residues. Germline V gives CDR1 SNHLY, CDR2 FYNNEI. V dropped 9 bases and J dropped 3; count of bases not matched to a gene: 9.

Only one count was recorded for this clone. The CDR3 sequence: CASGRGDVLNTEAFF. DNA of the CDR3: TGTGCCAGTGGTCGGGGGGATGTCTTGAACACTGAAGCTTTCTTT. This sequence joins TRBV3-1 (or the pseudogene TRBV3-2) and TRBJ1-1; D perhaps matches TRBD1 (5 bases). V lost 9 bases and J lost 0, with 17 bases in between. CDR1 and CDR2 (germline): LGHDT, YNNKEL (reference sequence). This CDR3 comprises 15 residues.

The rearrangement joins TRBV14 to TRBJ1-1; D is uncertain. This CDR3 contains 14 residues. CDR1 and CDR2 (germline): SGHDN, FVKESK. Trimming cost V 2 bases and J 0 bases, with 7 bases left between them. The CDR3 here is CASSQWAVNTEAFF. Here the CDR3 DNA reads TGTGCCAGCAGCCAATGGGCCGTGAACACTGAAGCTTTCTTT. The whole variable domain, remainder taken from reference TRBV14 and TRBJ1-1, is EAGVTQFPSHSVIEKGQTVTLRCDPISGHDNLYWYRRVMGKEIKFLLHFVKESKQDESGMPNNRFLAERTGGTYSTLKVQPAELEDSGVYFCASSQWAVNTEAFFGQGTRLTVV.

In its sample, this clone was seen once. The rearrangement joins TRBV13 to TRBJ2-4; D remains ambiguous. The CDR3 is made up of 11 amino acids. V was clipped by 1 base and J by 13 bases, with 8 bases between them. Germline CDR1 is PRHDT and CDR2 is FYEKMQ (reference sequence). CDR3 nucleotides: TGTGCCAGCAGCTTAGCAGGCAGGCAGTACTTC. As protein: CASSLAGRQYF.

The rearrangement uses TRBV11-3 and TRBJ2-2, with D tentatively TRBD1 (6 bases). CDR1 is SGHNT, CDR2 YENEEA, per germline. Between the trimmed V and J ends, which lost 1 base and 1 base, there was a span of 10 bases. This CDR3 comprises 16 residues. For the CDR3, the DNA is TGTGCCAGCAGCTTAGTCCCGGGACAGAACACCGGGGAGCTGTTTTTT. Translation gives CASSLVPGQNTGELFF.

This clone was recorded only once. The chain couples TRBV5-8 to TRBJ2-4, with D perhaps matching TRBD1 (5 bases). Germline lookup yields CDR1 SGHTS and CDR2 YDEGEE. The CDR3 length is 13 residues. V was shortened by 0 bases and J by 4 bases, with 5 bases between the two germline ends. The CDR3: CASSLGQKNIQYF. In DNA, the CDR3 is TGTGCCAGCAGCTTGGGACAGAAAAACATTCAGTACTTC.

This clone appeared a few times. This chain uses TRBV28 with TRBJ1-5, with 8 positions matching TRBD1. Germline values: CDR1 MDHEN, CDR2 SYDVKM. Trimming cost V 5 bases and J 3 bases; bases outside gene matches: 12. The CDR3 has 17 residues. This chain's CDR3 is CASSLGRGRSFNQPQHF. In DNA, the CDR3 is TGTGCCAGCAGTCTTGGCAGGGGGCGCAGTTTCAATCAGCCCCAGCATTTT.

This rearrangement joins TRBV28 to TRBJ2-3, with 12 bases lining up with TRBD2. Losses at the gene ends were 7 bases for V and 5 bases for J; bases not matched to a gene: 7. The CDR3 is 15 amino acids. Germline CDR1 is MDHEN and CDR2 is SYDVKM. CDR3 DNA: TGTGCCAGCAACCTTCCGACTAGCGGGGGAGATACGCAGTATTTT. Translation: CASNLPTSGGDTQYF.

The V gene is TRBV6-6, the J gene TRBJ2-3; unclear D gene. V lost 2 bases and J lost 8, with 20 bases in between. Germline-derived CDR1 and CDR2 are MNHNY and SVGAGI (reference sequence). This CDR3 is 16 amino acids long. CDR3 residues: CASSYNQDLRVGTQYF. In DNA, the CDR3 is TGTGCCAGCAGTTACAACCAAGATTTGAGAGTCGGTACGCAGTATTTT.

V and J are TRBV29-1 and TRBJ2-5; D is perhaps TRBD2 (5 bases). The CDR3 consists of 13 residues. Germline V gives CDR1 SQVTM, CDR2 ANQGSEA. V was trimmed by 4 bases and J by 4 bases, leaving 13 bases between them. CDR3 sequence (DNA): TGCAGCGTTGCTCCCGCGGGCCGAGAGACCCAGTACTTC. Residues: CSVAPAGRETQYF. Using reference TRBV29-1 and TRBJ2-5 for the parts outside the CDR3, the full variable domain is SAVISQKPSRDICQRGTSLTIQCQVDSQVTMMFWYRQQPGQSLTLIATANQGSEATYESGFVIDKFPISRPNLTFSTLTVSNMSPEDSSIYLCSVAPAGRETQYFGPGTRLLVL.

The V and J genes are TRBV7-9 and TRBJ2-7, with D possibly TRBD1 on 5 matching bases. V was shortened by 3 bases and J by 0 bases, with 9 bases between the two germline ends. There are 14 residues in the CDR3. Germline-derived CDR1 and CDR2 are SEHNR and FQNEAQ (reference sequence). The CDR3 DNA sequence: TGTGCCAGCAGCTTGAGACAGAACTCCTACGAGCAGTACTTC. Protein sequence: CASSLRQNSYEQYF.